Each of the 6 T cell receptor beta chains below was sequenced from the same sample in a study of blood T cell repertoires in COVID-19 (dated by TCRdb to the early 2020s). The library was made by the immunoSEQ multiplex PCR assay. The table comes from immuneACCESS by way of TCRdb, which keeps in-frame sequences with V and J called. Part of the clones is missing from these tables; in studies checked, under half for an unresolved V gene and the rest for unknown reasons. A total of 200,000 to 250,000 clones appear in this sample, under 90% of them only once. The top ten constitute around a sixth of the sample. The sequencing input was peripheral blood. The origin of the receptors is an elderly woman with active or convalescent COVID-19.

V gene TRBV5-1 combines with J gene TRBJ2-2, with TRBD1 matching over 7 bases. Germline-derived CDR1 and CDR2 are SGHRS and YFSETQ. The ends lost 5 bases at V and 3 bases at J; junction bases unmatched: 4. This CDR3 region has 14 residues. The CDR3 here is CASSRDSYTGELFF. In DNA form, the CDR3 reads TGCGCCAGCAGTAGGGACAGTTACACCGGGGAGCTGTTTTTT. The full variable domain, completed using reference TRBV5-1 and TRBJ2-2, is KAGVTQTPRYLIKTRGQQVTLSCSPISGHRSVSWYQQTPGQGLQFLFEYFSETQRNKGNFPGRFSGRQFSNSRSEMNVSTLELGDSALYLCASSRDSYTGELFFGEGSRLTVL.

The rearrangement uses TRBV5-1 and TRBJ2-7; TRBD2 agrees at 15 bases. Trimming at V came to 3 bases and at J to 5 bases, leaving 6 bases not matched to a gene. The CDR3 consists of 16 residues. Looked up from germline, CDR1 is SGHRS and CDR2 is YFSETQ. In DNA form, the CDR3 reads TGCGCCAGCAGCTACGGACTAGCGGGAGGGCCTAACGAGCAGTACTTC. It translates to CASSYGLAGGPNEQYF.

The chain carries TRBV5-6 and TRBJ1-2, with 9 bases that match TRBD1. The CDR3 runs 13 residues. After removal of 7 bases from V and 8 bases from J, the junction contained 9 bases not matched to a gene. Germline values: CDR1 SGHDT, CDR2 YYEEEE. CDR3 sequence: CASRGQGKRGYTF. The CDR3 DNA reads as TGTGCCAGCCGGGGACAGGGCAAGCGGGGCTACACCTTC.

In its sample, this clone was seen once. The gene calls are TRBV5-3 and TRBJ2-1; 10 positions match TRBD1. TRBV5-3 has ORF status, its function being uncertain. This CDR3 has 16 amino acids. The J segment lost 3 bases and the V segment lost 4 bases, leaving 7 bases of the junction unmatched. In nucleotides, the CDR3 is TGTGCCAGAAGCAACCGGGACAGGGGATTCTACAATGAGCAGTTCTTC. This sequence encodes CARSNRDRGFYNEQFF.

The chain is built from TRBV27 and TRBJ2-3, with 8 bases lining up with TRBD2. Germline V lookup: CDR1 MNHEY, CDR2 SMNVEV (reference sequence). The CDR3 is made up of 15 amino acids. Trimming removed 2 bases from V and 2 bases from J; junction bases left unmatched: 3. CDR3 DNA: TGTGCCAGCAGTTTACGAGCGGGGGCCACAGATACGCAGTATTTT. This translates into CASSLRAGATDTQYF.

This CDR3 reads CASSIRAGTSGRYEQFF. The CDR3 DNA sequence: TGTGCCAGCAGTATCCGCGCGGGGACTAGCGGGAGGTATGAGCAGTTCTTC. The chain combines TRBV27 with TRBJ2-1; 15 bases fit TRBD2. This CDR3 region has 17 residues. The V gene end was trimmed by 5 bases and the J gene end by 8 bases; junction bases not matched to a gene: 10. CDR1 MNHEY and CDR2 SMNVEV come from the germline V gene (reference sequence).